This TCR beta chain appears in the sequencing data of a study of cytomegalovirus exposure and HLA in healthy donors. Notes on the study in general: The analysis excluded some indistinguishable V segments, including TRBV6-2 and TRBV6-3. In vitro confirmation showed a few CMV-associated chains to be CMV antigen specific. Most TCR sequences proved rare, with some public TCRs found in many donors. Associated with cytomegalovirus, according to the listing, were approximately 160 TCR beta chains.

PCR used 60 Vbeta primers and 13 Jbeta primers. This table comes from immunoSEQ multiplex PCR, and its TCRdb copy is limited to in-frame clones, with some not included. The table records under 150,000 clones, roughly 83% of them present only once. Points on this clone: The antigen is unknown.

The CDR3 length is 16 residues. Germline lookup yields CDR1 LNHNV and CDR2 YYDKDF (reference sequence). The ends were cut back, 0 bases at V and 2 bases at J, with 13 bases in the middle. The gene calls are TRBV15 and TRBJ1-2; TRBD1 is a possible D gene (5 bases). Sequenced input: PBMCs. The TCR was taken from a man aged 40-49 years in good health and CMV-seronegative. In nucleotides, the CDR3 is TGTGCCACCAGCAGAGATCGTGGGGGGGACAACTATGGCTACACCTTC. It specifies CATSRDRGGDNYGYTF.